What follows is one TCR beta chain and its context. Its antigen is unidentified. The sample is drawn from a study of T cell repertoires in cytomegalovirus infection. Findings and caveats of the study: It was HLA-C-restricted CMV-specific TCR beta clonotypes that dominated the response ex vivo.

The V gene lost 5 bases and the J gene lost 3 bases, with 20 bases spanning the gap. Germline V gene lookup returns CDR1 SGHVS and CDR2 FQNEAQ. CDR3 length: 16 amino acids. TCRdb itself ran the reads through MiXCR, one entry per CDR3 protein. Of around 500,000 distinct CDR3 sequences in the sample, 42% were seen once. The specimen comprised cultured PBMCs, sampled from culture after CMV antigen stimulation. The chain uses TRBV7-8 and TRBJ2-7; D might be TRBD1 (6 bases). This sequence was found in a human donor in good health (CMV status not recorded). Some clones in this sample may be carry-over from other donors' samples. The CDR3 DNA reads as TGTGCCAGCAGCCTGAGAAGGGGGATTACCCTCTACGAGCAGTACTTC. It yields the protein CASSLRRGITLYEQYF.